This TCR beta chain is drawn from a study of control samples from healthy donors and cancer patients. V shed 4 bases and J shed 5 bases, with 11 bases lying between them. This CDR3 spans 14 amino acids. The germline V gene encodes CDR1 MGHRA and CDR2 YSYEKL. TCRdb's table, derived via immunoSEQ multiplex PCR, lists solely in-frame clones and lacks some. The repertoire holds 30,000 to 40,000 clones, with 85% to 95% as singletons. The specimen sequenced was PBMCs. The source is a man in his forties or fifties with colorectal cancer. This chain connects TRBV4-1 to TRBJ1-4, with D maybe TRBD1 (5 bases). The CDR3 protein is CASSRGVGNEKLFF. The CDR3 DNA sequence: TGCGCCAGCAGCCGGGGGGTGGGGAATGAAAAACTGTTTTTT.